This T cell receptor beta chain was captured in a study of cytomegalovirus exposure and HLA in healthy donors. V shed 4 bases and J shed 6 bases, with 12 bases lying between them. Germline V CDR1 and CDR2: MNHEY, SMNVEV (reference sequence). There are 14 residues in the CDR3. The primer mix had 60 Vbeta and 13 Jbeta primers. Measured with immunoSEQ multiplex PCR; TCRdb has only the in-frame clones, and not every one. The table lists 150,000 to 200,000 clones, 70% to 80% of them singletons, with about 0.72% in the top ten. V is TRBV27 and J is TRBJ2-2; the D is unclear. The source material was PBMCs. The receptor was derived from a woman in her thirties or forties in good health and CMV-seronegative. As DNA, the CDR3 is TGTGCCAGCAGTTCCATTATTAGCTCCGGGGAGCTGTTTTTT. Residues: CASSSIISSGELFF.